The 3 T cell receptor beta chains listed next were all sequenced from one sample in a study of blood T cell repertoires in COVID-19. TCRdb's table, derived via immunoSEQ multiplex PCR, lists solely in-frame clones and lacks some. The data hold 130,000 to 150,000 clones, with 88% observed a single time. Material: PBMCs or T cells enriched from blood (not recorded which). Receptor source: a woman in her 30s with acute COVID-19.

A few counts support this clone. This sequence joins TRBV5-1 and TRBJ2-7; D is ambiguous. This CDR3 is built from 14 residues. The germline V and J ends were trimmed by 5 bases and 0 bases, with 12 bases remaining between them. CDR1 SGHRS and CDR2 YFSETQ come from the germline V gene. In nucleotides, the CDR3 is TGCGCCAGCAGACCGACACCGGTCTCCTACGAGCAGTACTTC. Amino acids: CASRPTPVSYEQYF. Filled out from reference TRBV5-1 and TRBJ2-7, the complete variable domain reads KAGVTQTPRYLIKTRGQQVTLSCSPISGHRSVSWYQQTPGQGLQFLFEYFSETQRNKGNFPGRFSGRQFSNSRSEMNVSTLELGDSALYLCASRPTPVSYEQYFGPGTRLTVT.

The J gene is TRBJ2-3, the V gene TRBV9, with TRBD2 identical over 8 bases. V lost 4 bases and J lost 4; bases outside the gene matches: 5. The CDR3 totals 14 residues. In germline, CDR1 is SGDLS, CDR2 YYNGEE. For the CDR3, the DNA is TGTGCCAGCAGCCTTAGCGGGAAGGCAGATACGCAGTATTTT. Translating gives CASSLSGKADTQYF.

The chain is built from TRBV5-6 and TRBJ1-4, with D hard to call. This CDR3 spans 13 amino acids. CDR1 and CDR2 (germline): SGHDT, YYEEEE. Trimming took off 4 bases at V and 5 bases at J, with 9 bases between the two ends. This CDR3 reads CASSPGTNEKLFF. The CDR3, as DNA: TGTGCCAGCAGCCCGGGTACCAATGAAAAACTGTTTTTT.